The clone carrying this T cell receptor beta chain has only a few counts. Vbeta (60) and Jbeta (13) primers were used in the PCR. Authors' analysis steps: Later analysis identified tens of millions of unique TCR beta chains, approximately 11 million shared. The assay was immunoSEQ multiplex PCR, and TCRdb's table has in-frame clones only and misses some. V, J and clone size are those of that table, while D and trimming were read from the DNA. This sample yields over 100,000 clones, of which around 80% are seen a single time; under 3% belongs to the top ten. This record belongs to a study of cytomegalovirus exposure and HLA in healthy donors. CDR1 is SGHTS and CDR2 is YDEGEE in the germline V gene. The V segment lost 4 bases and the J segment 9 bases; nucleotides outside the gene matches: 11. The CDR3 extends over 16 amino acids.

The chain couples TRBV5-8 to TRBJ2-1; 12 nucleotides align to TRBD2. Material: PBMCs. The source is a woman aged 18-29 years in good health and CMV-seropositive. This CDR3 is CASSGRLAGARGEQFF. In DNA, the CDR3 is TGTGCCAGCAGCGGCAGACTAGCGGGAGCGCGGGGTGAGCAGTTCTTC.